The 32 T cell receptor beta chains below come from one sample, sequenced in a study of blood T cells in healthy people across ages. With a J-beta primer mix and a sample-barcoded 5' primer, a second PCR ran roughly 7 to 11 cycles. MiXCR was run by TCRdb on the 5' RACE reads, yielding one entry per CDR3 protein. The table includes about a million distinct CDR3 sequences, about 53% detected once. Sequenced material: blood. These receptors originate from an older woman in good health.

The V and J genes are TRBV20-1 and TRBJ2-3; TRBD2 matches 9 bases. J gave up 5 bases and V 3 bases, and 9 bases lay outside the gene matches. Germline V gene sequence: CDR1 DFQATT, CDR2 SNEGSKA (reference sequence). The CDR3 spans 15 residues. The CDR3: CSASMAGGVLDTQYF. The CDR3 DNA reads as TGCAGTGCTAGTATGGCGGGAGGGGTTTTAGATACGCAGTATTTT.

This clonotype was found a few times. The rearrangement links TRBV20-1 to TRBJ1-5; D perhaps matches TRBD1 (6 bases). V lost 3 bases, J lost 6 bases, and 18 bases lay in between. Germline values: CDR1 DFQATT, CDR2 SNEGSKA (reference sequence). CDR3 size: 15 residues. The CDR3 sequence: CSASIFREGGQPQHF. DNA of the CDR3: TGCAGTGCTAGTATCTTCCGGGAAGGGGGTCAGCCCCAGCATTTT.

The chain uses TRBV11-2 and TRBJ2-7; 12 bases are a match to TRBD2. Per germline, CDR1 SGHAT and CDR2 FQNNGV. There are 17 residues in the CDR3. After removal of 5 bases from V and 4 bases from J, the junction contained 12 bases not matched to a gene. CDR3 sequence (DNA): TGTGCCAGCAGCCCCAGGAGGGCTAGCGGGAGGGTTTACGAGCAGTACTTC. Translated: CASSPRRASGRVYEQYF.

The chain has TRBV10-3 and TRBJ2-5; the D gene could be TRBD1 or TRBD2 (5 bases each). CDR1 is ENHRY and CDR2 is SYGVKD in the germline V gene. Trimming took off 5 bases at V and 1 base at J, with 14 bases between the two ends. CDR3 length equals 15 residues. CDR3 DNA sequence: TGTGCCATCAGTTCCCACGGGACCCCCCAAGAGACCCAGTACTTC. The encoded protein is CAISSHGTPQETQYF.

This clonotype was found a few times. V usage is TRBV12-3 or TRBV12-4 and J usage is TRBJ2-7, with a weak D call TRBD2 (5 bases). The CDR3 is 16 amino acids. Trimming shortened V by 2 bases and J by 5 bases, and 19 bases separated the two germline ends. Here the CDR3 DNA reads TGTGCCAGCAGTTTAACCCCCCGGGAAGGGAAACACGAGCAGTACTTC. Protein: CASSLTPREGKHEQYF.

The sample holds one count of this clonotype. J is TRBJ1-2 and V is TRBV14; 12 nucleotides align to TRBD1. This CDR3 has 18 amino acids. CDR1 SGHDN and CDR2 FVKESK come from the germline V gene. Unmatched junction bases numbered 13, after V lost 4 bases and J lost 4 bases. CDR3 DNA: TGTGCCAGCAGCCTATTACCCGGGACAGGGGGCTACGGCTATGGCTACACCTTC. It specifies CASSLLPGTGGYGYGYTF.

This clonotype was recorded at least ten times. The chain joins TRBV6-2 or TRBV6-3 to TRBJ2-7, with a tentative D call TRBD1 (5 bases). Germline V lookup: CDR1 MNHEY, CDR2 SVGEGT. The V gene lost 3 bases and the J gene lost 6 bases, with 12 bases spanning the gap. The CDR3 extends over 13 amino acids. The CDR3 DNA sequence: TGTGCCAGCAGTTATTACGACAGTGGCGAGCAGTACTTC. Translated, it gives CASSYYDSGEQYF.

The chain is built from TRBV29-1 and TRBJ1-4; possibly TRBD1 for D (6 bases). V was trimmed by 6 bases and J by 8 bases, leaving 19 bases between them. This CDR3 has 14 residues. The V gene's germline CDR1 is SQVTM and CDR2 ANQGSEA. The CDR3 protein is CSVREGSDREKLFF. As DNA, the CDR3 is TGCAGCGTAAGGGAAGGCAGCGACAGGGAAAAACTGTTTTTT.

The rearrangement uses TRBV20-1 and TRBJ1-5, with a weak D call TRBD1 (5 bases). Germline assignment: CDR1 DFQATT and CDR2 SNEGSKA (reference sequence). With 0 bases removed from V and 3 bases from J, the gap between germline ends came to 12 bases. This CDR3 has 15 residues. The CDR3 DNA follows: TGCAGTGCTAGAGATCGGGACCGATACAATCAGCCCCAGCATTTT. Its protein product is CSARDRDRYNQPQHF.

The V and J genes are TRBV20-1 and TRBJ2-3, with D perhaps assigned TRBD1 or TRBD2 (6 bases each). The CDR3 extends over 19 amino acids. Trimming pared 6 bases from V and 0 bases from J, leaving 28 bases between. CDR1 is DFQATT and CDR2 is SNEGSKA in the germline V gene (reference sequence). The CDR3, as DNA: TGCAGTGCCCGCCTTCCATATCGCGGGACACGCCGTAGCACAGATACGCAGTATTTT. Residues: CSARLPYRGTRRSTDTQYF.

The genes are TRBV7-9 and TRBJ2-7; 7 positions agree with TRBD1. The V segment lost 4 bases and the J segment 0 bases; nucleotides outside the gene matches: 6. CDR1 and CDR2 from the germline V gene are SEHNR and FQNEAQ (reference sequence). The CDR3 is made up of 15 amino acids. In nucleotides, the CDR3 is TGTGCCAGCAGCTCTACAGGGGTCCTCTCCTACGAGCAGTACTTC. Its protein is CASSSTGVLSYEQYF.

This clonotype was counted a few times. The chain couples TRBV4-1 to TRBJ1-4; 12 positions match TRBD1. V gave up 6 bases and J gave up 3 bases; unmatched junction bases: 5. The CDR3 contains 16 residues. Germline V CDR1 and CDR2: MGHRA, YSYEKL. Here the CDR3 reads CASSGTGGASNEKLFF. For the CDR3, the DNA is TGCGCCAGCAGTGGGACAGGGGGCGCATCTAATGAAAAACTGTTTTTT.

This clonotype was detected a few times. This rearrangement joins TRBV25-1 to TRBJ2-3; TRBD2 matches 13 bases. The CDR3 has 17 amino acids. Per germline, CDR1 MGHDK and CDR2 SYGVNS. Trimming at V came to 5 bases and at J to 6 bases, leaving 11 bases not matched to a gene. CDR3: CASSTLLAGGPRDTQYF. The CDR3 nucleotides read TGTGCCAGCAGTACCCTACTAGCGGGAGGGCCCCGCGATACGCAGTATTTT.

The V call is TRBV20-1, the J call TRBJ1-4, with 8 positions matching TRBD1. CDR3 length: 14 amino acids. CDR1 and CDR2 from the germline V gene are DFQATT and SNEGSKA (reference sequence). V was clipped by 3 bases and J by 7 bases; unmatched bases: 7. CDR3 region: CSASLGQGREKLFF. CDR3 nucleotide sequence: TGCAGTGCTAGCCTCGGACAGGGTCGTGAAAAACTGTTTTTT.

This clonotype was seen at least ten times. The chain carries TRBV4-3 and TRBJ1-2; the match to TRBD1 covers 7 bases. J was trimmed by 4 bases and V by 1 base; bases with no gene match: 9. The germline V gene has CDR1 LGHNA and CDR2 YSLEER. CDR3 length: 16 residues. CDR3 protein: CASSQAQQGNSYGYTF. The CDR3 DNA is TGCGCCAGCAGCCAAGCGCAACAGGGGAACTCCTATGGCTACACCTTC.

The chain uses TRBV7-2 and TRBJ1-1; possible D gene TRBD1, 5 bases. With 5 bases removed from V and 12 bases from J, the gap between germline ends came to 13 bases. Germline CDR1 is SGHTA and CDR2 is FQGNSA. The CDR3 is 11 amino acids. The CDR3 nucleotides read TGTGCCAGCAGCCAGGGACCGCTGTCTTTCTTT. Encoded protein: CASSQGPLSFF.

The chain carries TRBV11-2 and TRBJ1-1; a possible D gene is TRBD1 (5 bases). The germline V gene has CDR1 SGHAT and CDR2 FQNNGV. The ends were cut back, 5 bases at V and 0 bases at J, with 13 bases in the middle. The CDR3 is 15 amino acids. The CDR3 loop is CASSPGHWMNTEAFF. CDR3 coding DNA: TGTGCCAGCAGCCCTGGACACTGGATGAACACTGAAGCTTTCTTT.

Here the CDR3 DNA reads TGTGCTAGTGGTCCGGGAGGTCAGGGGCGCCGGACTGAAGCTTTCTTT. Protein sequence: CASGPGGQGRRTEAFF. The chain couples TRBV12-5 to TRBJ1-1; a possible D gene is TRBD1 (6 bases). Trimming removed 5 bases from V and 5 bases from J, with 21 bases in between. This CDR3 is built from 16 residues. CDR1 and CDR2 from the germline V gene are LGHNT and FRNRAP.

V usage is TRBV29-1 and J usage is TRBJ2-1, with D perhaps matching TRBD2 (5 bases). The DNA end lines up better with TRBJ2-7; the J call may be wrong. CDR1 and CDR2 from the germline V gene are SQVTM and ANQGSEA. CDR3 length: 14 residues. CDR3 nucleotides: TGCAGCGTTGAGAGGTCGGACTCCTACAATGAGCAGTACTTC. It translates to CSVERSDSYNEQYF.

The chain couples TRBV4-2 to TRBJ2-5; 11 bases align to TRBD2. The CDR3 covers 19 residues. V trimming: 3 bases; J trimming: 2 bases; junction bases outside the gene matches: 14. From germline, CDR1 is LGHNA and CDR2 YNFKEQ. The CDR3 DNA reads TGTGCCAGCAGCCATTACCGCCAAAGGGGACTAGCGGAACAAGAGACCCAGTACTTC. This gives the protein CASSHYRQRGLAEQETQYF.

The rearrangement links TRBV10-3 to TRBJ1-5; tentatively, D is TRBD1 (5 bases). The V gene's germline CDR1 is ENHRY and CDR2 SYGVKD. V was trimmed by 0 bases and J by 5 bases, leaving 11 bases between them. This CDR3 is built from 15 residues. This chain's CDR3 is CAISESGDGDQPQHF. The CDR3 DNA reads TGTGCCATCAGTGAGTCCGGGGACGGGGATCAGCCCCAGCATTTT.

The chain links TRBV24-1 to TRBJ2-1; D may be TRBD2 (6 bases). Trimming took 5 bases from V and 10 from J, leaving 11 bases between them. From germline, CDR1 is KGHDR and CDR2 SFDVKD. This CDR3 is built from 12 residues. This CDR3 reads CATSARGYEQFF. CDR3 sequence (DNA): TGTGCCACCAGTGCCCGGGGGTACGAGCAGTTCTTC.

This clonotype occurred a few times. V usage is TRBV6-5 and J usage is TRBJ2-1; 7 bases match TRBD2. The closer fit of TRBJ2-7 to the DNA end suggests the J call may be wrong. Per germline, CDR1 MNHEY and CDR2 SVGAGI. This CDR3 spans 16 amino acids. CDR3 sequence (DNA): TGTGCCAGCAGCCGTACTAGCGCGAGCTCCTACAATGAGCAGTACTTC. Its translation is CASSRTSASSYNEQYF.

This clonotype was seen only a few times. This chain joins TRBV20-1 and TRBJ2-3; no clear D. Trimming shortened V by 6 bases and J by 2 bases, and 15 bases separated the two germline ends. This CDR3 contains 14 residues. CDR1 and CDR2 from the germline V gene are DFQATT and SNEGSKA (reference sequence). The CDR3 nucleotides are TGCAGTGCCAGGCGACACGGGCCCACAGATACGCAGTATTTT. Protein sequence: CSARRHGPTDTQYF.

V usage is TRBV4-1 and J usage is TRBJ2-1; D is unresolved. The J call may not be correct, given that the DNA end is closer to TRBJ2-7. The CDR3 has 15 residues. Germline values: CDR1 MGHRA, CDR2 YSYEKL. DNA of the CDR3: TGCGCCAGCAGCCAAGGTTGGGCTACGGGTTATGAGCAGTACTTC. Amino acids: CASSQGWATGYEQYF.

V is TRBV28 and J is TRBJ2-5; 8 bases line up with TRBD2. The end of the DNA fits TRBJ2-7 better, so the J call may be wrong. Germline values: CDR1 MDHEN, CDR2 SYDVKM. The CDR3 spans 15 residues. The CDR3 bases are TGTGCCAGCACCCCACAAATCCTAGCGGGCTACGAGCAGTACTTC. Its translation is CASTPQILAGYEQYF.

The chain joins TRBV27 to TRBJ2-5, with 9 bases aligning to TRBD1. Germline loops: CDR1 MNHEY, CDR2 SMNVEV (reference sequence). This CDR3 contains 13 residues. V trimming: 6 bases; J trimming: 11 bases; junction bases outside the gene matches: 10. The CDR3 sequence is CASRGTGSQEQYF. In DNA form, the CDR3 reads TGTGCCAGCAGAGGGACAGGGAGTCAAGAGCAGTACTTC.

The chain is built from TRBV7-6 and TRBJ2-3, with D possibly TRBD2 on 6 matching bases. This CDR3 spans 16 amino acids. The germline V gene has CDR1 SGHVS and CDR2 FNYEAQ. V was cut by 4 bases and J by 4 bases, with 18 bases left in between. CDR3 loop: CASSWGTGQIADTQYF. The CDR3 DNA follows: TGTGCCAGCAGCTGGGGGACTGGACAAATCGCAGATACGCAGTATTTT.

There are a few counts of this clonotype. The chain is built from TRBV29-1 and TRBJ2-7, with a possible D match to TRBD2 (7 bases). V was cut by 4 bases and J by 11 bases, with 15 bases left in between. Per germline, CDR1 SQVTM and CDR2 ANQGSEA. The CDR3 totals 11 residues. For the CDR3, the DNA is TGCAGCGTTGTCGGACTAGGGGGAGAGTACTTC. Translation: CSVVGLGGEYF.

The rearrangement uses TRBV27 and TRBJ2-5, with 7 bases lining up with TRBD2. The CDR3 is made up of 15 amino acids. With V trimmed by 1 base and J by 2 bases, 4 bases remained unmatched. Germline assignment: CDR1 MNHEY and CDR2 SMNVEV (reference sequence). The CDR3 loop is CASSLWGGLQETQYF. The CDR3 DNA follows: TGTGCCAGCAGTTTATGGGGGGGTTTACAAGAGACCCAGTACTTC.

A few counts support this clonotype. The chain uses TRBV20-1 and TRBJ1-1; D possibly corresponds to TRBD1 (6 bases). CDR3 length: 15 residues. Germline V gene sequence: CDR1 DFQATT, CDR2 SNEGSKA (reference sequence). V was cut by 3 bases and J by 5 bases, with 19 bases left in between. The CDR3 loop is CSARDLWGARTEAFF. The CDR3 coding sequence is TGCAGTGCTAGGGACTTGTGGGGGGCAAGAACTGAAGCTTTCTTT.

Concerning this clonotype: The junction and the germline gene differ at one end; a read error may be behind it. CDR3 amino acids: CASNDPGGHERYF. The CDR3 coding sequence is TGTGCCAGCAATGACCCAGGGGGCCACGAGCGGTACTTC. The chain uses TRBV6-2 or TRBV6-3 and TRBJ2-7; 8 bases are shared with TRBD1. Germline values: CDR1 MNHEY, CDR2 SVGEGT. This CDR3 is built from 13 residues.